A selection of T cell receptor beta chains follows, all from one sample in a study of radiation and T cells in renal cell carcinoma. Assay: immunoSEQ multiplex PCR; the TCRdb copy retains only in-frame clones and omits some. Of roughly 80,000 clones listed, around 86% are singletons. The specimen comprised blood, sampled from a patient whose treatment included radiotherapy and nephrectomy. The receptors originated from a woman in her 50s with renal cell carcinoma. CDR3s include the opening cysteine and the closing phenylalanine or tryptophan. A D gene is named only where the DNA matches it firmly. Size values are once, few and many counts, or a class for expanded clones, and some rows have none.

>TRBV5-5|TRBD1|TRBJ1-6|few
TGTGCCAGCAGCTTGGTCGAAACAAGACAGGGGAATTCACCCCTCCACTTT
CASSLVETRQGNSPLHF
>TRBV19|NA|TRBJ1-4|few
TGTGCCAGTAACCCAACAGGGCGTGATGAAAAACTGTTTTTT
CASNPTGRDEKLFF
>TRBV9|NA|TRBJ2-5|NA
TGTGCCAGCAGCTCAAGTGGGGCGCAAGAGACCCAGTACTTC
CASSSSGAQETQYF
>TRBV5-1|TRBD1|TRBJ2-7|NA
TGCGCCAGCGGTCTGGGGACAGCTTCCTACGAGCAGTACTTC
CASGLGTASYEQYF
>TRBV7-2|TRBD1|TRBJ2-5|NA
TGTGCCAGCAGCGCAAACAGGGGGCGGGGGACCCAGTACTTC
CASSANRGRGTQYF
>TRBV28|TRBD1|TRBJ1-2|NA
TGTGCCAGCAGCGAGACAGGGTCGAATGGCTACACCTTC
CASSETGSNGYTF
>TRBV30|NA|TRBJ1-5|NA
TGTGCCTGGAGGGCTCCTAGCAATCAGCCCCAGCATTTT
CAWRAPSNQPQHF
>TRBV19|NA|TRBJ1-2|NA
TGTGCCAGTAGTCGGGAAGGTATCTATGGCTACACCTTC
CASSREGIYGYTF
>TRBV2|NA|TRBJ1-3|NA
TGTGCCAGCAGGGCGGGGGGTGGAAACACCATATATTTT
CASRAGGGNTIYF
>TRBV18|NA|TRBJ2-1|NA
TGTGCCAGCTCACCCGGACTAAACAATGAGCAGTTCTTC
CASSPGLNNEQFF
>TRBV5-6|NA|TRBJ2-3|NA
TGTGCCAGCAGCTTGGATGTCAGGTACACAGATACGCAGTATTTT
CASSLDVRYTDTQYF
>TRBV6-5|NA|TRBJ2-7|NA
TGTGCCAGCAAAGGAGACAGGTACCTACCTTACGAGCAGTACTTC
CASKGDRYLPYEQYF
>TRBV7-2|NA|TRBJ1-2|NA
TGTGCCAGCAGTACGGGACTAAACTATGGCTACACCTTC
CASSTGLNYGYTF
>TRBV6-5|NA|TRBJ2-7|NA
TGTGCCAGCAGTTCCTCTCGCTACGAGCAGTACTTC
CASSSSRYEQYF
>TRBV6-5|NA|TRBJ2-5|NA
TGTGCCAGCAGCCAAGGAGCCGGGGATCAAGAGACCCAGTACTTC
CASSQGAGDQETQYF
>TRBV4-3|NA|TRBJ1-5|NA
TGCGCCAGCAGCCAAGAAGCATACGACAATGCGGGCAATCAGCCCCAGCATTTT
CASSQEAYDNAGNQPQHF
>TRBV18|NA|TRBJ2-5|NA
TGTGCCAGCTCACCCCTGGGGCAAGAGACCCAGTACTTC
CASSPLGQETQYF
>TRBV7-2|TRBD2|TRBJ2-1|NA
TGTGCCAGCAGCTCCGCGGGGACTAGCTACAATGAGCAGTTCTTC
CASSSAGTSYNEQFF
>TRBV28|NA|TRBJ1-5|NA
TGTGCCAGCAGCCATTATAGCAATCAGCCCCAGCATTTT
CASSHYSNQPQHF
>TRBV2|NA|TRBJ1-5|NA
TGTGCCAGCAGTACAGGTGGTGGGGTCAATCAGCCCCAGCATTTT
CASSTGGGVNQPQHF
>TRBV7-2|TRBD2|TRBJ2-1|NA
TGTGCCAGCAGCTTAGCCGGCGGGAGTGCCTACAATGAGCAGTTCTTC
CASSLAGGSAYNEQFF
>TRBV20-1|NA|TRBJ2-7|NA
TGCAGTGCTCGGGAATCCTACGAGCAGTACTTC
CSARESYEQYF
>TRBV4-3|TRBD2|TRBJ2-1|NA
TGCGCCAGCAGCCAAGATAGCGGGGGGCCGCAGTTCTTC
CASSQDSGGPQFF
>TRBV14|NA|TRBJ1-2|NA
TGTGCCAGCAGCCAAGCGTCTGGGTCCTATGGCTACACCTTC
CASSQASGSYGYTF
>TRBV7-6|TRBD2|TRBJ2-3|once
TGTGCCAGCAGCCAAGCGGGGGCTAGCACAGATACGCAGTATTTT
CASSQAGASTDTQYF
>TRBV19|NA|TRBJ1-2|NA
TGTGCCAGCGGGGGTGGTACTTTACCAGGGAATGGCTACACCTTC
CASGGGTLPGNGYTF
>TRBV6-5|NA|TRBJ2-1|NA
TGTGCCAGCCAAAAAGAACAGGGTGTGGTTTATGAGCAGTTCTTC
CASQKEQGVVYEQFF
>TRBV10-3|NA|TRBJ1-1|NA
TGTGCCATCAGTGATGGAGGGGCGGGCTTGAACACTGAAGCTTTCTTT
CAISDGGAGLNTEAFF
>TRBV19|TRBD2|TRBJ2-7|NA
TGTGCCAGTAGTATAGCAGCGGGGGGCAACTCCTACGAGCAGTACTTC
CASSIAAGGNSYEQYF
>TRBV4-1|NA|TRBJ2-7|NA
TGCGCCAGCAGCCAGACAGGACAGGGAGGGAACGAGCAGTACTTC
CASSQTGQGGNEQYF
>TRBV28|TRBD1|TRBJ1-2|NA
TGTGCCAGCAGTCCCGGACAGGGAGGTGGCTACACCTTC
CASSPGQGGGYTF
>TRBV7-9|NA|TRBJ1-5|once
TGTGCCAGCAGCTTGGGATCGGGGAGCAATCAGCCCCAGCATTTT
CASSLGSGSNQPQHF
>TRBV28|NA|TRBJ1-2|NA
TGTGCCAGCACCTTGGTGGCCGGGATCTATGGCTACACCTTC
CASTLVAGIYGYTF
>TRBV10-1|NA|TRBJ2-7|NA
TGCGCCAGCAGTGAGTCCCCCGACATGACCTACGAGCAGTACTTC
CASSESPDMTYEQYF
>TRBV7-2|NA|TRBJ1-4|NA
TGTGCCAGCAGACAGGGAGGTCCGGATGAAAAACTGTTTTTT
CASRQGGPDEKLFF
>TRBV4-1|NA|TRBJ2-3|NA
TGCGCCAGCAGCCAAGGGACAGCGAAAGATACGCAGTATTTT
CASSQGTAKDTQYF
>TRBV6-6|NA|TRBJ2-2|many
TGTGCCAGCAGTGACCCCCCAAGTGGCGGGGAGCTGTTTTTT
CASSDPPSGGELFF
>TRBV30|TRBD2|TRBJ2-3|NA
TGTGCCTGGAGTGTAGCGGGGTCCATCGATACGCAGTATTTT
CAWSVAGSIDTQYF
>TRBV5-1|NA|TRBJ1-2|NA
TGCGCCAGCAGCTTGGAAGATAACTATGGCTACACCTTC
CASSLEDNYGYTF
>TRBV2|NA|TRBJ1-4|NA
TGTGCCAGCAGACGGGACTTCAACAATGAAAAACTGTTTTTT
CASRRDFNNEKLFF
>TRBV2|NA|TRBJ2-7|NA
TGTGCCAGCAGTGAAGCGAGTGAGCAGTACTTC
CASSEASEQYF
>TRBV9|NA|TRBJ2-7|NA
TGTGCCAGCAGCGTAGGGACAAATAGCTACGAGCAGTACTTC
CASSVGTNSYEQYF
>TRBV5-1|NA|TRBJ1-2|NA
TGCGCCAGCAGCTCGATAAAGGGCGGTACGGACTATGGCTACACCTTC
CASSSIKGGTDYGYTF
>TRBV29-1|NA|TRBJ2-7|NA
TGCAGCGTTGGGGAAATGTCCTACGAGCAGTACTTC
CSVGEMSYEQYF
>TRBV5-1|TRBD1|TRBJ1-2|NA
TGCGCCAGTCGGGACAGTTCACACTATGGCTACACCTTC
CASRDSSHYGYTF
>TRBV5-4|NA|TRBJ1-2|NA
TGTGCCAGCAGCTTGGGCCTCGGGGGGGCGGCTGGCTACACCTTC
CASSLGLGGAAGYTF
>TRBV27|NA|TRBJ1-1|NA
TGTGCCAGCAGTTCCGTGGGGACTGAAGCTTTCTTT
CASSSVGTEAFF
>TRBV19|TRBD2|TRBJ2-1|NA
TGTGCCAGTAGTATGGCCTTGGGACTAGCGGGAATTACGGGAGAGCAGTTCTTC
CASSMALGLAGITGEQFF
>TRBV5-6|NA|TRBJ1-2|NA
TGTGCCAGCAACCTGCAGGGGAACTATGGCTACACCTTC
CASNLQGNYGYTF
>TRBV25-1|NA|TRBJ1-6|NA
TGTGCCAGCAGTGAAAGGCAGGCAAATTCACCCCTCCACTTT
CASSERQANSPLHF
>TRBV7-8|NA|TRBJ2-2|NA
TGTGCCAGCAGCCCCCGGAGTTCGTGGGACACCGGGGAGCTGTTTTTT
CASSPRSSWDTGELFF
>TRBV5-4|NA|TRBJ1-1|NA
TGTGCCAGCAGCCGAAACTCAGGGGTCAACACTGAAGCTTTCTTT
CASSRNSGVNTEAFF
>TRBV21-1|NA|TRBJ2-3|once
TGTGCCAGCAGCCCAGTAGGGACTAGCGGGATTTGGACAGATACGCAGTATTTT
CASSPVGTSGIWTDTQYF
>TRBV5-4|NA|TRBJ1-4|NA
TGTGCCAGCAGCTTGATGGGACCAAATGAAAAACTGTTTTTT
CASSLMGPNEKLFF
>TRBV7-9|NA|TRBJ2-5|once
TGTGCCAGCAGCTTATATGAGGGGGAAGAGACCCAGTACTTC
CASSLYEGEETQYF
>TRBV6-1|NA|TRBJ2-2|NA
TGTGCCAGCAGTGAGGCGGCTGATACCGGGGAGCTGTTTTTT
CASSEAADTGELFF
>TRBV6-4|TRBD1|TRBJ1-2|NA
TGTGCCAGCAGCGCCACCCCTGGACAGGGGGGCTACACCTTC
CASSATPGQGGYTF
>TRBV5-4|NA|TRBJ2-7|NA
TGTGCCAGCAGCTTCGGGACGAGAGCCTACGAGCAGTACTTC
CASSFGTRAYEQYF